This TCR beta chain emerged from a study of blood T cell repertoires in COVID-19. Assay used: immunoSEQ multiplex PCR; TCRdb lists only in-frame clones, some missing. The data show fewer than 150,000 clones, 70% to 90% seen once. The ends lost 0 bases at V and 1 base at J; junction bases unmatched: 9. CDR3 length: 18 residues. CDR1 is MGHRA and CDR2 is YSYEKL in the germline V gene. This rearrangement joins TRBV4-1 to TRBJ2-5; TRBD2 matches 9 bases. The TCR sequence derives from an elderly woman with acute or convalescent COVID-19. The specimen was peripheral blood. CDR3 amino acids: CASSQDPLGGGAQETQYF. CDR3 nucleotide sequence: TGCGCCAGCAGCCAAGATCCTTTGGGCGGGGGGGCCCAAGAGACCCAGTACTTC.